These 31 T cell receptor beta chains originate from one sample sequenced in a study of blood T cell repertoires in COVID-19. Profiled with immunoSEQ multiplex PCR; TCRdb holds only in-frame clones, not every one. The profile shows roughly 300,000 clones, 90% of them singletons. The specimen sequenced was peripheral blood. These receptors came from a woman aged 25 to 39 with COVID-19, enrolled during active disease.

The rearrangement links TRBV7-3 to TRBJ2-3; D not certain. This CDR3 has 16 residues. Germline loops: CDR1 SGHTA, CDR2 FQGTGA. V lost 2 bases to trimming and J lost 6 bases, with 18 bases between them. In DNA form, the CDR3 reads TGTGCCAGCAGCTTAGAAGGAGTTCGCCACACGGATACGCAGTATTTT. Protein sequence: CASSLEGVRHTDTQYF.

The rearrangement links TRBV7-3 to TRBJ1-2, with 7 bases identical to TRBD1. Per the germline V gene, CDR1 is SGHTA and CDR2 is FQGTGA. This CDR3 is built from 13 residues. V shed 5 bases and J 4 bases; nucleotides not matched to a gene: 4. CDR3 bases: TGTGCCAGCAGCAGACAGGGAGGCTATGGCTACACCTTC. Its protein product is CASSRQGGYGYTF.

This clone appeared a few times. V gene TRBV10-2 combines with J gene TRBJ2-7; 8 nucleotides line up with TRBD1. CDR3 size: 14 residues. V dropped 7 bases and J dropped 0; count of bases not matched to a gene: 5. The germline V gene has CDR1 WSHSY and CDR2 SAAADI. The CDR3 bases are TGCGCCAGCATCGGGGACAGGAGCTCCTACGAGCAGTACTTC. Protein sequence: CASIGDRSSYEQYF.

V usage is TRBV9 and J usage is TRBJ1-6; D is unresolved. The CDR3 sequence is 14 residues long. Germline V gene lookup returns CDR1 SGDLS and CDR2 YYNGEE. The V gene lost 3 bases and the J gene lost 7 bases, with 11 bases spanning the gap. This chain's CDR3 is CASSAIGGNSPLHF. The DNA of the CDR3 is TGTGCCAGCAGCGCAATTGGAGGAAATTCACCCCTCCACTTT.

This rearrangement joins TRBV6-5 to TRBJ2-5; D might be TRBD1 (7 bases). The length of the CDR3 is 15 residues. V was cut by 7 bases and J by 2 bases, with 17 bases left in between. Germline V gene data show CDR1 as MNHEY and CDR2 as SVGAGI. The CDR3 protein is CASIKGGRGQETQYF. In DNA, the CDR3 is TGTGCCAGCATCAAGGGAGGCAGGGGGCAAGAGACCCAGTACTTC.

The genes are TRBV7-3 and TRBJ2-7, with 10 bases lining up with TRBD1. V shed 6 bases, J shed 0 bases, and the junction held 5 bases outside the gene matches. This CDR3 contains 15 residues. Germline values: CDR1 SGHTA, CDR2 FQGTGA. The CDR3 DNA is TGTGCCAGCAGTAGGACAGGGGGGACCTCCTACGAGCAGTACTTC. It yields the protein CASSRTGGTSYEQYF.

CDR3 DNA: TGCAGCGTGGGCAAACCGGGACAGGAAGCTTTCTTT. This translates into CSVGKPGQEAFF. The genes are TRBV29-1 and TRBJ1-1, with 7 bases matching TRBD1. After removal of 6 bases from V and 8 bases from J, the junction contained 9 bases not matched to a gene. Germline lookup yields CDR1 SQVTM and CDR2 ANQGSEA. CDR3 size: 12 residues.

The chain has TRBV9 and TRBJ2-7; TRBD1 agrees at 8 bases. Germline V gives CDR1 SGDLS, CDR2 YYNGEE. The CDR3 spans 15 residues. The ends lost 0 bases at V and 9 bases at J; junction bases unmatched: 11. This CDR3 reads CASSVARDRTFGQYF. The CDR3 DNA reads TGTGCCAGCAGCGTAGCCCGGGACAGGACCTTTGGGCAGTACTTC.

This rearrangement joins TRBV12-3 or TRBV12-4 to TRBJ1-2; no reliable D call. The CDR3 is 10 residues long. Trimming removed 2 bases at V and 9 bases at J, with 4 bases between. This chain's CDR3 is CASSLSSYTF. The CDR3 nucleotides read TGTGCCAGCAGTTTATCAAGCTACACCTTC.

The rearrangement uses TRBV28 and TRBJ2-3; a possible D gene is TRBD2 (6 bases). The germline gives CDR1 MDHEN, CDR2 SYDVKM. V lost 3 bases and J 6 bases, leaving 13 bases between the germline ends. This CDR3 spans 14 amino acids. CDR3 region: CASSFRGKGDTQYF. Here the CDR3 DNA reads TGTGCCAGCAGTTTCCGGGGGAAGGGGGATACGCAGTATTTT.

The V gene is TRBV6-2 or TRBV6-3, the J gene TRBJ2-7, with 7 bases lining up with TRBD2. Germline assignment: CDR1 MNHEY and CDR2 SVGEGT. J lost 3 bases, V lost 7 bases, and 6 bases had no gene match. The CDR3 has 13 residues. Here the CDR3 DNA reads TGTGCCAGCAACCCGGGGACTAACTACGAGCAGTACTTC. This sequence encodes CASNPGTNYEQYF.

CDR3 nucleotides: TGTGCCAGCAGCTTATCCGAGGACACCATATATTTT. It codes for CASSLSEDTIYF. The chain employs TRBV11-2 and TRBJ1-3; D not certain. Germline V gives CDR1 SGHAT, CDR2 FQNNGV. This CDR3 is built from 12 residues. Trimming stripped 2 bases from V and 8 bases from J, with 7 bases between.

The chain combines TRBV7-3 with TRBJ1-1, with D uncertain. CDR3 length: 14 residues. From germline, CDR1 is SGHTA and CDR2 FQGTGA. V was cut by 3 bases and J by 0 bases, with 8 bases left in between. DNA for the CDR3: TGTGCCAGCAGCTTTAGCGGCATGAACACTGAAGCTTTCTTT. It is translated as CASSFSGMNTEAFF.

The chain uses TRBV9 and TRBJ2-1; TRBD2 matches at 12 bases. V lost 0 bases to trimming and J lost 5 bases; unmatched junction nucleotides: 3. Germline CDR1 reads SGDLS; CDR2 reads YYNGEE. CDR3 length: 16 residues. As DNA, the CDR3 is TGTGCCAGCAGCGTAGGACTAGCGGGAGCAAACAATGAGCAGTTCTTC. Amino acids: CASSVGLAGANNEQFF.

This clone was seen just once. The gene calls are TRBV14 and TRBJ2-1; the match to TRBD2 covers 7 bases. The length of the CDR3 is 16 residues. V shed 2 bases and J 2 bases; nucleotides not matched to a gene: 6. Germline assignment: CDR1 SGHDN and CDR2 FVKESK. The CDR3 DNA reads TGTGCCAGCAGCCAATTGGGGCTAGCGGCCTACAATGAGCAGTTCTTC. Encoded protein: CASSQLGLAAYNEQFF.

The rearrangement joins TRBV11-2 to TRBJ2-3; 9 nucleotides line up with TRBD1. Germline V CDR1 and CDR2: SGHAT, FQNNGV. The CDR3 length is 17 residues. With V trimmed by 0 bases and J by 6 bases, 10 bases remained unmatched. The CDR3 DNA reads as TGTGCCAGCAGCTTAGATCCGGGACAGGGAATCTGGGATACGCAGTATTTT. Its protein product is CASSLDPGQGIWDTQYF.

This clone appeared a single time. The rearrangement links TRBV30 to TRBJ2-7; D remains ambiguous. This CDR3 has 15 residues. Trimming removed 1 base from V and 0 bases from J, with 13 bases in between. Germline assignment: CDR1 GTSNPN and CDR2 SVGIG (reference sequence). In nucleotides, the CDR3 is TGTGCCTGGAGTGGAGGTCCCGCCAACTCCTACGAGCAGTACTTC. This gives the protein CAWSGGPANSYEQYF.

The CDR3 sequence is CASSSRREGFEQYF. CDR3 DNA sequence: TGTGCCAGCAGCTCCAGGCGGGAGGGCTTTGAGCAGTACTTC. The chain links TRBV6-2 or TRBV6-3 to TRBJ2-7; 9 nucleotides align to TRBD2. The CDR3 is 14 residues long. Germline-derived CDR1 and CDR2 are MNHEY and SVGEGT. V gave up 6 bases and J gave up 7 bases; unmatched junction bases: 10.

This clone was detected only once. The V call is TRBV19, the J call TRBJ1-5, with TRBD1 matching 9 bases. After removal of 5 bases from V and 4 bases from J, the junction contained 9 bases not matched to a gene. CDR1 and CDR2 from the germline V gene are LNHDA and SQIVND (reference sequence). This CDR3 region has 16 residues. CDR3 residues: CASSLGSGQGNQPQHF. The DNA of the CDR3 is TGTGCCAGTAGTCTGGGGAGTGGACAGGGGAATCAGCCCCAGCATTTT.

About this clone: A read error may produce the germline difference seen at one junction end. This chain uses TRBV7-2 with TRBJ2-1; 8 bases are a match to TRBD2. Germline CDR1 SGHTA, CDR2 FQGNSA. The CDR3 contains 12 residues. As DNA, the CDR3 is TGTGCCAGCGGCCTCGGGGGGGCAAGAAGGATCTTC. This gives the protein CASGLGGARRIF.

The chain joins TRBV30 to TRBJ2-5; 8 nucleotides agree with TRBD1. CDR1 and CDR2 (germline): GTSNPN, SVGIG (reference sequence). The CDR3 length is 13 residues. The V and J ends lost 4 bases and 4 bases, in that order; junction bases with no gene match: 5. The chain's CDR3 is CAWNQGAGETQYF. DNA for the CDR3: TGTGCCTGGAATCAGGGGGCGGGAGAGACCCAGTACTTC.

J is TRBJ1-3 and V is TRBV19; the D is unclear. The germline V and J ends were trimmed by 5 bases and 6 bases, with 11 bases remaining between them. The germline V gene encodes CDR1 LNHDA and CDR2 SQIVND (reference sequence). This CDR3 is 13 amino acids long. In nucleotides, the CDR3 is TGTGCCAGTAGTCTGCGAGGCCAAAACACCATATATTTT. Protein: CASSLRGQNTIYF.

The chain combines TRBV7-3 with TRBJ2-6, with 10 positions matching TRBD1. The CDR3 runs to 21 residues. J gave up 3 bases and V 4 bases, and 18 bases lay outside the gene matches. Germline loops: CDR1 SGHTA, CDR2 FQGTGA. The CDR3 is CASSSKRWTGGALGGANVLTF. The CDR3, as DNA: TGTGCCAGCAGCTCGAAACGATGGACAGGGGGTGCTTTGGGTGGGGCCAACGTCCTGACTTTC.

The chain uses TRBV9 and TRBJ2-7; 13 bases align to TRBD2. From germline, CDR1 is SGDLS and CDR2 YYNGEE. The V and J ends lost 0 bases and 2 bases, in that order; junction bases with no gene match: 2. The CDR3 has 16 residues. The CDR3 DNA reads TGTGCCAGCAGCGTAGGAGGGACTAGCGGGACCTACGAGCAGTACTTC. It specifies CASSVGGTSGTYEQYF.

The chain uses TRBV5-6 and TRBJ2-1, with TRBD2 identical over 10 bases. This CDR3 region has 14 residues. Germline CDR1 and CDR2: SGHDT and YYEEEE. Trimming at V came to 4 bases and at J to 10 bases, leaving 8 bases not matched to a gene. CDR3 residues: CASSLWTSGLEQFF. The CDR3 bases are TGTGCCAGCAGCCTCTGGACTAGCGGCTTAGAGCAGTTCTTC. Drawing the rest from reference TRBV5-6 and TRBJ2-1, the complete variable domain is DAGVTQSPTHLIKTRGQQVTLRCSPKSGHDTVSWYQQALGQGPQFIFQYYEEEERQRGNFPDRFSGHQFPNYSSELNVNALLLGDSALYLCASSLWTSGLEQFFGPGTRLTVL.

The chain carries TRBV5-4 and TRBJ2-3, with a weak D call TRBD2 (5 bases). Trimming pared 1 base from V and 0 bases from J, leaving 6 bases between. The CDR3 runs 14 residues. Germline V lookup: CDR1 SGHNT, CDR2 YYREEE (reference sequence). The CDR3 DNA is TGTGCCAGCAGCTTGAGCGGAAGCACAGATACGCAGTATTTT. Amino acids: CASSLSGSTDTQYF. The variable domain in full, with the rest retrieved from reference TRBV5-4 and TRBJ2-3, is ETGVTQSPTHLIKTRGQQVTLRCSSQSGHNTVSWYQQALGQGPQFIFQYYREEENGRGNFPPRFSGLQFPNYSSELNVNALELDDSALYLCASSLSGSTDTQYFGPGTRLTVL.

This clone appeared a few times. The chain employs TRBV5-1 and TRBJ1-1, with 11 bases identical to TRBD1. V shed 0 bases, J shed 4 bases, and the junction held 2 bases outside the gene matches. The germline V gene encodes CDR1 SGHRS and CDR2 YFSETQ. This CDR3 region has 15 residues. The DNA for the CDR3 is TGCGCCAGCAGCTTGGTGGGGACAGGGGGCACTGAAGCTTTCTTT. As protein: CASSLVGTGGTEAFF.

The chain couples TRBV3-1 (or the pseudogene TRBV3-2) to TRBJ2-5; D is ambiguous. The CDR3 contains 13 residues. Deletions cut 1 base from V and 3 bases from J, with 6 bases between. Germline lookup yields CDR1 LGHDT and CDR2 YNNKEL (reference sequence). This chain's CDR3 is CASSQAEKETQYF. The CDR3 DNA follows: TGTGCCAGCAGCCAAGCGGAGAAAGAGACCCAGTACTTC.

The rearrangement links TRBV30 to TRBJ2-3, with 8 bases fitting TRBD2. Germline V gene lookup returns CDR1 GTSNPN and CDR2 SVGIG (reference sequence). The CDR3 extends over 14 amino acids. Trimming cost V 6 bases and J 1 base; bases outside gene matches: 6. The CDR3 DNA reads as TGTGCCTGTAGGGAGACTAGCGGCACAGATACGCAGTATTTT. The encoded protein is CACRETSGTDTQYF.

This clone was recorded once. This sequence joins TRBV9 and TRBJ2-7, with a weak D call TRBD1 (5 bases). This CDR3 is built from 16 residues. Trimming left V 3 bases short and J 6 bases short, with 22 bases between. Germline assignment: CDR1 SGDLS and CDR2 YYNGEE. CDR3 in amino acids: CASSAILGQGLGEQYF. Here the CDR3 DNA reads TGTGCCAGCAGCGCAATCCTAGGTCAGGGCCTCGGCGAGCAGTACTTC.

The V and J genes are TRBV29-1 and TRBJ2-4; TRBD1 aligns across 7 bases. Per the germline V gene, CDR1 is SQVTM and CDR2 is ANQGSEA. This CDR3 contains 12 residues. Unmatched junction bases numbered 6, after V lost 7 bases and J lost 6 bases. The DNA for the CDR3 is TGCAGCGCCCGGGACAGCCTAAACATTCAGTACTTC. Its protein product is CSARDSLNIQYF. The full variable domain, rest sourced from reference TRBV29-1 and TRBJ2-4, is SAVISQKPSRDICQRGTSLTIQCQVDSQVTMMFWYRQQPGQSLTLIATANQGSEATYESGFVIDKFPISRPNLTFSTLTVSNMSPEDSSIYLCSARDSLNIQYFGAGTRLSVL.